This T cell receptor beta chain came from a study of cytomegalovirus exposure and HLA in healthy donors. The sample holds one count of this clone. Its antigen is unknown. The study, taken as a whole, reports: Researchers counted roughly 150 TCR beta chains as cytomegalovirus-associated. Common viral pathogens seemed to be connected with several of the most significant clusters, according to a later analysis. Another analysis was done later, and it associated roughly 15,000 TCR beta sequences with HLA alleles at 0.05 false discovery rate.

The length of the CDR3 is 13 residues. The germline gives CDR1 SGHRS, CDR2 YFSETQ. Trimming took off 6 bases at V and 7 bases at J, with 13 bases between the two ends. The PCR had 60 Vbeta and 13 Jbeta primers. Here immunoSEQ multiplex PCR was the method, and the copy in TCRdb shows in-frame clones only, minus some. The table shows some 200,000 clones, with about 81% occurring only once. The sequence came from a woman between 18 and 30 years old in good health and CMV-seronegative. The specimen sequenced was PBMCs. The J gene is TRBJ2-2, the V gene TRBV5-1, with D perhaps matching TRBD1 (6 bases). This CDR3 is CASTPQGGGELFF. As DNA, the CDR3 is TGCGCCAGCACCCCACAGGGTGGCGGGGAGCTGTTTTTT.